This TCR beta chain originates from a study of blood T cell repertoires in COVID-19. Across the study: Sites across the United States, Italy and Spain contributed samples from acute and convalescent COVID-19. PBMCs, B-cell-depleted T cells, or T cells provided the cDNA or gDNA that made up the material.

Per the authors' pipeline: Scientists estimated how many nucleated cells there were by amplifying reference gene primers. Produced via immunoSEQ multiplex PCR; TCRdb's table is partial and in-frame only. That table furnishes V, J and clone size, whereas the DNA furnished D and trimming. The data contain 65,000 to 85,000 clones, about 86% of them seen just once; the ten biggest clones take up over 6%. The germline V gene has CDR1 MNHEY and CDR2 SMNVEV (reference sequence). This CDR3 region has 14 residues. Trimming removed 5 bases at V and 4 bases at J, with 12 bases between. The sample consisted of peripheral blood. V is TRBV27 and J is TRBJ2-1; weak D call: TRBD2 (6 bases). The TCR comes from a man older than 75 with COVID-19, enrolled during active disease. CDR3 bases: TGTGCCAGCAGTCCCTTGGAGGGATACAATGAGCAGTTCTTC. Translating it yields CASSPLEGYNEQFF.